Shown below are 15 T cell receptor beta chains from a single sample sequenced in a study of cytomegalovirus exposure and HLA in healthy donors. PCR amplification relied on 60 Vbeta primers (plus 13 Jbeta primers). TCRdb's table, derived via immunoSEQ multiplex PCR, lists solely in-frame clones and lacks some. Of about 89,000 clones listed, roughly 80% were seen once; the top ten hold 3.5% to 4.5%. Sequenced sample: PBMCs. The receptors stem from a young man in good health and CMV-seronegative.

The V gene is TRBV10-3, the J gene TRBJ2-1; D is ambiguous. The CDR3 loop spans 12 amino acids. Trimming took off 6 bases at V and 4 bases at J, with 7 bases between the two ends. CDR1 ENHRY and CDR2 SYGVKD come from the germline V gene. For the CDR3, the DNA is TGTGCCATCAGAGGAGAGTACAATGAGCAGTTCTTC. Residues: CAIRGEYNEQFF.

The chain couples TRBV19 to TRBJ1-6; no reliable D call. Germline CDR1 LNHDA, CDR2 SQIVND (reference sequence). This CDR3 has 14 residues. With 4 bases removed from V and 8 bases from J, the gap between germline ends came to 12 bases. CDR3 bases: TGTGCCAGTAGTAGGGGAGGGCGGGATTCACCCCTCCACTTT. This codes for CASSRGGRDSPLHF.

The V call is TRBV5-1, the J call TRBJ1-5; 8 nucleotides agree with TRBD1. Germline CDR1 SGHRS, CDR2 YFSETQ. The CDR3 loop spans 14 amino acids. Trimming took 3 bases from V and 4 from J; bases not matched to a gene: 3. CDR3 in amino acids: CASSSGTGNQPQHF. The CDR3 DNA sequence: TGCGCCAGCAGCTCCGGGACAGGTAATCAGCCCCAGCATTTT.

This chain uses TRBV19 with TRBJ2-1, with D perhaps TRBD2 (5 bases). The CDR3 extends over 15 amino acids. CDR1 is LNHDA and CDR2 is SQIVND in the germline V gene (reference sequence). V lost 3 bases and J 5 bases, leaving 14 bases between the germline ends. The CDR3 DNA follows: TGTGCCAGTAGTATTAAGGACTGGGGTAACAATGAGCAGTTCTTC. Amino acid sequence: CASSIKDWGNNEQFF.

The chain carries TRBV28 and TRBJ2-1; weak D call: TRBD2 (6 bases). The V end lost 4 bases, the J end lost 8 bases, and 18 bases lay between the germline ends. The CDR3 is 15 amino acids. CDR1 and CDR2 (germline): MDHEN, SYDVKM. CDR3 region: CASSSGTLEVDEQFF. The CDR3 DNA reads TGTGCCAGCAGTTCGGGGACTCTAGAGGTGGATGAGCAGTTCTTC.

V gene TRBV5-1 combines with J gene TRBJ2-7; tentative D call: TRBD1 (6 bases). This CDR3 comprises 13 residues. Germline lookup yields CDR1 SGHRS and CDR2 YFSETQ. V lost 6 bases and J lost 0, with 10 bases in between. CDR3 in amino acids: CASKGDNSYEQYF. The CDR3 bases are TGCGCCAGCAAGGGGGACAACTCCTACGAGCAGTACTTC.

CDR3 protein: CASGGVWYNEQFF. The DNA for the CDR3 is TGTGCCAGCGGAGGGGTTTGGTACAATGAGCAGTTCTTC. V gene TRBV6-5 combines with J gene TRBJ2-1; a weak D match, TRBD2 (6 bases). CDR1 is MNHEY, CDR2 SVGAGI, per germline. V gave up 8 bases and J gave up 4 bases, with 12 bases separating them. CDR3 length: 13 residues.

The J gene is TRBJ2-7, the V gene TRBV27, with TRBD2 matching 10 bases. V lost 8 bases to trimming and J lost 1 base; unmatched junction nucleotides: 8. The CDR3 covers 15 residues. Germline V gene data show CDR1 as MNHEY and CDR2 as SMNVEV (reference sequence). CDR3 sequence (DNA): TGTGCCAGCGGAAGACCGGGACTAGCGTCCTACGAGCAGTACTTC. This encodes CASGRPGLASYEQYF.

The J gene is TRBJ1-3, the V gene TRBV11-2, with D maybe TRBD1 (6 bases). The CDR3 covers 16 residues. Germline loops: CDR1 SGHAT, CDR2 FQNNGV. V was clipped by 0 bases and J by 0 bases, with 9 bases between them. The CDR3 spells CASSLEGHTSGNTIYF. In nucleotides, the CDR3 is TGTGCCAGCAGCTTAGAGGGACACACCTCTGGAAACACCATATATTTT.

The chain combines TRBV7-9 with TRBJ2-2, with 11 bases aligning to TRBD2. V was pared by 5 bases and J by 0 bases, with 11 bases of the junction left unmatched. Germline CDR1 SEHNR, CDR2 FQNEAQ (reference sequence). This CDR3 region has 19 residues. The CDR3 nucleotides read TGTGCCAGCAGCCTCACCGGGACTAGCGGAATCGCGAACACCGGGGAGCTGTTTTTT. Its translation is CASSLTGTSGIANTGELFF.

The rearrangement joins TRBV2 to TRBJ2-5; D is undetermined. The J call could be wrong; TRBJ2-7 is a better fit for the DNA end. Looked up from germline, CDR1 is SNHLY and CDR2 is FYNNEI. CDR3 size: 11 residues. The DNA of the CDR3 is TGTGCCAGCAGCCAGAACTACGAGCAGTACTTC. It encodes CASSQNYEQYF.

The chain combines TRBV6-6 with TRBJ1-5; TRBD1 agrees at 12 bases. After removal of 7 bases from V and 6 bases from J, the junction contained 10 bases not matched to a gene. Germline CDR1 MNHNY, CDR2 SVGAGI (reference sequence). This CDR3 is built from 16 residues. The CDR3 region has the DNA TGTGCCAGCACCTCAAAGGGACAGGGGGCCAGTCAGCCCCAGCATTTT. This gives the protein CASTSKGQGASQPQHF.

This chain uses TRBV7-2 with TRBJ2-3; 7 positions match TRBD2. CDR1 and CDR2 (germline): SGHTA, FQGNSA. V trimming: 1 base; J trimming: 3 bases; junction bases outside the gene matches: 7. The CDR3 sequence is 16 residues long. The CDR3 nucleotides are TGTGCCAGCAGCTTAGGATCCGGGACTATAACAGATACGCAGTATTTT. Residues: CASSLGSGTITDTQYF.

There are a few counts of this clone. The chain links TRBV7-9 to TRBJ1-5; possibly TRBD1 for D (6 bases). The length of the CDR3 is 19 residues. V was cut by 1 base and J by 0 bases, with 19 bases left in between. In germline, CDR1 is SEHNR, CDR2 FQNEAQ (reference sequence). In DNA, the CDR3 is TGTGCCAGCAGCTTAGGCCTCTACAAGGGGGATAGTAGCAATCAGCCCCAGCATTTT. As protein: CASSLGLYKGDSSNQPQHF. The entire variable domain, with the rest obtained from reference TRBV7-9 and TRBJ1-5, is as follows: DTGVSQNPRHKITKRGQNVTFRCDPISEHNRLYWYRQTLGQGPEFLTYFQNEAQLEKSRLLSDRFSAERPKGSFSTLEIQRTEQGDSAMYLCASSLGLYKGDSSNQPQHFGDGTRLSIL.

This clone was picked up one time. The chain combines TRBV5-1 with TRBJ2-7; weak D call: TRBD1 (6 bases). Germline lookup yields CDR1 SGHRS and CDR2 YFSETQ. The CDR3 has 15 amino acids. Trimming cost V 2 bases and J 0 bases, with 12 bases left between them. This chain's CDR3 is CASSLGTGSSYEQYF. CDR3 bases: TGCGCCAGCAGCTTAGGAACAGGGAGCTCCTACGAGCAGTACTTC.